This is a list of T cell receptor beta chains from one sample in a study of radiotherapy plus CTLA-4 blockade in lung cancer. TCRdb's table, derived via immunoSEQ multiplex PCR, lists solely in-frame clones and lacks some. The sample includes over 75,000 clones, roughly 85% of them seen just once. The sequences come from peripheral blood, collected from a patient treated with radiotherapy plus ipilimumab. These receptors were obtained from a human donor with non-small cell lung cancer who had stable disease on radiotherapy plus ipilimumab. The conserved cysteine and the conserved F or W are not part of the CDR3 here. Each record gives: V gene, J gene, CDR3 protein.

v_call: TRBV2
j_call: TRBJ2-3
cdr3_aa: ASSVSLAMQY

v_call: TRBV14
j_call: TRBJ2-2
cdr3_aa: ASSPFGTSVF

v_call: TRBV5-1
j_call: TRBJ1-1
cdr3_aa: ASSSGQGHTEAF

v_call: TRBV10-3
j_call: TRBJ2-5
cdr3_aa: AISESIQETQY

v_call: TRBV6-6
j_call: TRBJ1-2
cdr3_aa: ASRDRDSDGYT

v_call: TRBV7-6
j_call: TRBJ2-7
cdr3_aa: ASSATGNEQY

v_call: TRBV7-9
j_call: TRBJ1-1
cdr3_aa: ASSLDIRNTEAF

v_call: TRBV2
j_call: TRBJ2-7
cdr3_aa: ASSPGQSYEQY

v_call: TRBV18
j_call: TRBJ1-2
cdr3_aa: ASSPVTASNYGYT

v_call: TRBV19
j_call: TRBJ1-1
cdr3_aa: ASTTRVRMNTEAF

v_call: TRBV2
j_call: TRBJ2-4
cdr3_aa: ASSETGSNIQY